This T cell receptor beta chain was identified in a study of blood T cell repertoires in COVID-19. Study details: Samples came from the United States, Italy and Spain, spanning acute and convalescent COVID-19. PBMCs, B-cell-depleted T cells, or T cells provided the cDNA or gDNA that made up the material.

Original analysis: For nucleated cells, counts were estimated from reference gene primer amplification. Data came from immunoSEQ multiplex PCR; TCRdb stores just in-frame clones and leaves some out. V, J and clone size were drawn from that table, and D and trimming were deduced from the DNA. This sample has 90,000 or so clones, with around 87% found just once. Trimming shortened V by 7 bases and J by 3 bases, and 15 bases separated the two germline ends. Germline V CDR1 and CDR2: SGDLS, YYNGEE. The CDR3 contains 14 residues. The chain combines TRBV9 with TRBJ2-3; possibly TRBD2 for D (6 bases). Sequenced: peripheral blood. This receptor was obtained from a human donor in a cohort sampled during active COVID-19. DNA of the CDR3: TGTGCCAGCGCACCGGAGGGGTCGACAGATACGCAGTATTTT. This translates into CASAPEGSTDTQYF.